This T cell receptor (beta chain) was profiled in a study of technical replicates of blood from a few donors. Germline CDR1 and CDR2: SGHAT and FQNNGV. CDR3 length equals 16 residues. Trimming removed 2 bases from V and 1 base from J, with 15 bases in between. Assay used: immunoSEQ multiplex PCR; TCRdb lists only in-frame clones, some missing. The table includes about 100,000 clones, over 90% detected once. This rearrangement joins TRBV11-2 to TRBJ2-7, with a weak D call TRBD2 (5 bases). The TCR sequence derives from a human donor in good health. Sequencing was performed on T cells isolated from PBMCs. The CDR3 DNA reads as TGTGCCAGCAGCTTAAGTAGAGGAGGTGAATCCTACGAGCAGTACTTC. It yields the protein CASSLSRGGESYEQYF.